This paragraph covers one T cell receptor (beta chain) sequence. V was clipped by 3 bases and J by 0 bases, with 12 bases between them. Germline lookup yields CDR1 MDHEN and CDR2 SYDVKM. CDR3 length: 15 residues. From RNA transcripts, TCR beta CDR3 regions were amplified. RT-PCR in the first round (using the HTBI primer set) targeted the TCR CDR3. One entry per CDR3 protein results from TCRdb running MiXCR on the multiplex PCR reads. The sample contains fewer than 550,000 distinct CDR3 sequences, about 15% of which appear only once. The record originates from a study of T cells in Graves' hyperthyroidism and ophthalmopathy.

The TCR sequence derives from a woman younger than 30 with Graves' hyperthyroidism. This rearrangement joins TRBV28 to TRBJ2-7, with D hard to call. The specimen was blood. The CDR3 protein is CASSFSPMNSYEQYF. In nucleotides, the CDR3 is TGTGCCAGCAGTTTTAGTCCTATGAACTCCTACGAGCAGTACTTC. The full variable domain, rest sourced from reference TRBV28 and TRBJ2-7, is DVKVTQSSRYLVKRTGEKVFLECVQDMDHENMFWYRQDPGLGLRLIYFSYDVKMKEKGDIPEGYSVSREKKERFSLILESASTNQTSMYLCASSFSPMNSYEQYFGPGTRLTVT.